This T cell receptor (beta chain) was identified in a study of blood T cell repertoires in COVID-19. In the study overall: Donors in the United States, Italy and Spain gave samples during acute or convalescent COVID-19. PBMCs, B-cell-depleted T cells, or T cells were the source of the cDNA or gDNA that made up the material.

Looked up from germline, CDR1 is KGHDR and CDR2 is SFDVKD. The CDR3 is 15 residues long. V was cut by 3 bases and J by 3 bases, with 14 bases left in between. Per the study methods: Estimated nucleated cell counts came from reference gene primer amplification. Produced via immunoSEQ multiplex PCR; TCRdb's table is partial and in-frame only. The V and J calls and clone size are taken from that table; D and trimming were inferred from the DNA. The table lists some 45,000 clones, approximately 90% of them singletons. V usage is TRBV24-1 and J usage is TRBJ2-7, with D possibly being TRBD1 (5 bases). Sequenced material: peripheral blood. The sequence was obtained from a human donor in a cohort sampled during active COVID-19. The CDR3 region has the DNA TGTGCCACCAGTGATGGTCGCGCAGGGTACTACGAGCAGTACTTC. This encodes CATSDGRAGYYEQYF.